A selection of T cell receptor beta chains follows, all from one sample in a study of blood T cell repertoires in COVID-19. The assay was immunoSEQ multiplex PCR, and TCRdb's table has in-frame clones only and misses some. This sample has 250,000 or so clones, with about 89% found just once. The material sequenced was PBMCs or T cells enriched from blood (not recorded which). Receptor source: a woman younger than 35 who had recovered from COVID-19. Both conserved end residues are part of each CDR3. Fields, in order: J gene, D gene, clone size, V gene, CDR3 protein, CDR3 DNA. A D gene is named only where the DNA matches it firmly. Where a row states a size, it is once, few, many or the class of an expanded clone; other rows omit it.

>TRBJ2-1|TRBD2|.|TRBV27
CASSLGTSGGARLLDEQFF
TGTGCCAGCAGTTTAGGTACTAGCGGGGGGGCGCGGTTACTCGATGAGCAGTTCTTC
>TRBJ1-4|.|.|TRBV21-1
CASSKVGLTSEKLFF
TGTGCCAGCAGCAAAGTTGGACTAACTAGTGAAAAACTGTTTTTT
>TRBJ1-4|TRBD1|once|TRBV5-4
CASSGTGDHEKLFF
TGTGCCAGCAGCGGAACAGGGGATCATGAAAAACTGTTTTTT
>TRBJ1-6|.|.|TRBV7-2
CASSSRGYNNSPLHF
TGTGCCAGCAGCTCACGGGGGTACAATAATTCACCCCTCCACTTT
>TRBJ1-1|.|.|TRBV28
CAVDPRFDTEAFF
TGTGCCGTTGACCCTAGGTTCGACACTGAAGCTTTCTTT
>TRBJ2-7|TRBD2|.|TRBV7-8
CASSLGPYGGERLKQYF
TGTGCCAGCAGCCTAGGGCCATACGGGGGGGAAAGGCTGAAGCAGTACTTC
>TRBJ2-5|.|.|TRBV5-6
CASSSGFTGSGETQYF
TGTGCCAGCAGCTCGGGTTTTACAGGGAGTGGAGAGACCCAGTACTTC
>TRBJ1-5|TRBD1|.|TRBV15
CATSRGQGVHQPQHF
TGTGCCACCAGCAGAGGACAGGGGGTTCATCAGCCCCAGCATTTT
>TRBJ1-2|TRBD1|.|TRBV27
CASSPGTGAYGYTF
TGTGCCAGCAGCCCCGGGACAGGAGCTTACGGCTACACCTTC
>TRBJ2-7|.|.|TRBV5-1
CASSLAGGFSYEQYF
TGCGCCAGCAGCTTGGCCGGGGGTTTCTCCTACGAGCAGTACTTC
>TRBJ2-1|TRBD1|.|TRBV28
CARGRGSPNEQFF
TGTGCCAGGGGCAGGGGGTCCCCCAATGAGCAGTTCTTC
>TRBJ2-5|.|once|TRBV6-1
CASSERRVQETQYF
TGTGCCAGCAGTGAAAGGCGGGTTCAAGAGACCCAGTACTTC
>TRBJ2-7|.|.|TRBV9
CASSSIGTSYEQYF
TGTGCCAGCAGCTCCATAGGGACTTCCTACGAGCAGTACTTC
>TRBJ2-7|.|few|TRBV28
CASSDRISSGLTYEQYF
TGTGCCAGCAGCGATCGGATTTCGTCGGGGTTGACCTACGAGCAGTACTTC
>TRBJ1-5|TRBD1|.|TRBV19
CASSIGDRGGQPQHF
TGTGCCAGTAGTATAGGGGACAGGGGTGGACAGCCCCAGCATTTT
>TRBJ1-6|.|.|TRBV7-2
CASSFQGNSPLHF
TGTGCCAGCAGCTTTCAGGGTAATTCACCCCTCCACTTT
>TRBJ2-1|.|.|TRBV7-9
CASSLVESSYNEQFF
TGTGCCAGCAGCTTAGTAGAGAGCTCCTACAATGAGCAGTTCTTC
>TRBJ1-5|TRBD1|.|TRBV18
CASSRVQGANQPQHF
TGTGCCAGCTCACGGGTCCAGGGGGCAAATCAGCCCCAGCATTTT
>TRBJ2-3|TRBD1|once|TRBV15
CATSRDLGQGLGDTQYF
TGTGCCACCAGCAGAGATCTCGGACAGGGGTTAGGAGATACGCAGTATTTT
>TRBJ1-1|.|.|TRBV5-1
CASSPAGGYTEAFF
TGCGCCAGCAGCCCGGCCGGGGGGTACACTGAAGCTTTCTTT
>TRBJ2-7|TRBD1|.|TRBV28
CASSLTRDRASYEQYF
TGTGCCAGCAGTCTGACTCGGGACAGGGCATCCTACGAGCAGTACTTC
>TRBJ2-5|TRBD2|.|TRBV11-3
CASSVLAGGDQETQYF
TGTGCCAGCAGCGTACTAGCGGGGGGGGACCAAGAGACCCAGTACTTC
>TRBJ1-1|TRBD1|.|TRBV5-8
CASSHGTGGWTEAFF
TGTGCCAGCAGCCACGGGACAGGGGGCTGGACTGAAGCTTTCTTT
>TRBJ1-2|.|.|TRBV4-1
CASSQGPRVAGYTF
TGCGCCAGCAGCCAAGGACCGAGGGTGGCTGGCTACACCTTC
>TRBJ2-3|.|.|TRBV12-3/TRBV12-4
CASTRVPDTQYF
TGTGCCAGCACCCGGGTCCCCGATACGCAGTATTTT
>TRBJ1-6|.|.|TRBV19
CASSIRDNSPLHF
TGTGCCAGTAGTATTCGTGATAATTCACCCCTCCACTTT
>TRBJ1-2|.|.|TRBV9
CASSVGTEKYGYTF
TGTGCCAGCAGCGTAGGTACAGAAAAGTATGGCTACACCTTC
>TRBJ2-1|.|.|TRBV5-4
CASSTGGRVAPYNEQFF
TGTGCCAGCAGCACCGGTGGGCGAGTAGCGCCTTACAATGAGCAGTTCTTC